The 24 T cell receptor beta chains below all came from one sample that was sequenced in a study of shared clonotypes between healthy human individuals. Profiling relied on immunoSEQ multiplex PCR, and the TCRdb table lists in-frame clones only, not all of them. The sample has about 450,000 clones, approximately 79% seen once. The sequencing input was PBMCs. These receptors all come from a woman aged 40 to 55 in good health. Some clones in this sample may be carry-over from other donors' samples.

V and J are TRBV30 and TRBJ2-1; the match to TRBD2 covers 9 bases. Unmatched junction bases numbered 3, after V lost 0 bases and J lost 9 bases. The germline CDR1 and CDR2 sequences are GTSNPN and SVGIG (reference sequence). CDR3 length: 13 amino acids. The CDR3 DNA is TGTGCCTGGAGTGTGGCTAGCGGGGCTGAGCAGTTCTTC. Translating gives CAWSVASGAEQFF. Using reference TRBV30 and TRBJ2-1 for the parts outside the CDR3, the full variable domain is SQTIHQWPATLVQPVGSPLSLECTVEGTSNPNLYWYRQAAGRGLQLLFYSVGIGQISSEVPQNLSASRPQDRQFILSSKKLLLSDSGFYLCAWSVASGAEQFFGPGTRLTVL.

The chain employs TRBV19 and TRBJ2-5, with D unclear. The CDR3 covers 13 residues. Germline V lookup: CDR1 LNHDA, CDR2 SQIVND (reference sequence). Trimming removed 1 base at V and 4 bases at J, with 7 bases between. DNA of the CDR3: TGTGCCAGTAGTATAGCGTTGGGAGAGACCCAGTACTTC. Translated: CASSIALGETQYF. Full variable domain (rest looked up from reference TRBV19 and TRBJ2-5): DGGITQSPKYLFRKEGQNVTLSCEQNLNHDAMYWYRQDPGQGLRLIYYSQIVNDFQKGDIAEGYSVSREKKESFPLTVTSAQKNPTAFYLCASSIALGETQYFGPGTRLLVL.

This chain connects TRBV7-3 to TRBJ2-6, with a possible D match to TRBD1 (6 bases). CDR3 length: 13 residues. Looked up from germline, CDR1 is SGHTA and CDR2 is FQGTGA. The V end lost 5 bases, the J end lost 7 bases, and 9 bases lay between the germline ends. DNA of the CDR3: TGTGCCAGCAGCGAACAGGGCGCCAACGTCCTGACTTTC. Translating it yields CASSEQGANVLTF. The whole variable domain, remainder taken from reference TRBV7-3 and TRBJ2-6, is GAGVSQTPSNKVTEKGKYVELRCDPISGHTALYWYRQSLGQGPEFLIYFQGTGAADDSGLPNDRFFAVRPEGSVSTLKIQRTERGDSAVYLCASSEQGANVLTFGAGSRLTVL.

The J gene is TRBJ2-7, the V gene TRBV4-3; the match to TRBD2 covers 10 bases. V was clipped by 8 bases and J by 5 bases; unmatched bases: 12. CDR3 length: 15 amino acids. Germline V gives CDR1 LGHNA, CDR2 YSLEER. The CDR3 DNA sequence: TGCGCCAGCGGGCCCCTAGCGGGAGTTCGCCACGAGCAGTACTTC. This gives the protein CASGPLAGVRHEQYF.

The chain is built from TRBV7-2 and TRBJ1-3, with TRBD1 matching 11 bases. The V segment lost 2 bases and the J segment 8 bases; nucleotides outside the gene matches: 5. This CDR3 is 15 amino acids long. CDR1 SGHTA and CDR2 FQGNSA come from the germline V gene. The CDR3 protein is CASSLFGQGADTIYF. DNA for the CDR3: TGTGCCAGCAGCTTATTCGGACAGGGGGCTGACACCATATATTTT.

The V call is TRBV7-8, the J call TRBJ2-1; weak D call: TRBD2 (6 bases). This CDR3 has 15 amino acids. V shed 5 bases and J shed 0 bases, with 11 bases lying between them. Germline V lookup: CDR1 SGHVS, CDR2 FQNEAQ. CDR3 DNA: TGTGCCAGCAGCAGACAGCGGGTCTCCTACAATGAGCAGTTCTTC. This encodes CASSRQRVSYNEQFF.

This chain links TRBV29-1 with TRBJ2-3; 7 nucleotides line up with TRBD1. Germline CDR1 reads SQVTM; CDR2 reads ANQGSEA. V lost 3 bases to trimming and J lost 6 bases; unmatched junction nucleotides: 0. The CDR3 is 11 amino acids. CDR3 region: CSVDRGDTQYF. In DNA form, the CDR3 reads TGCAGCGTTGACAGGGGGGATACGCAGTATTTT.

A few counts support this clone. The chain combines TRBV2 with TRBJ1-2; D unresolved. The CDR3 runs to 13 residues. Germline CDR1 and CDR2: SNHLY and FYNNEI. V gave up 1 base and J gave up 4 bases, with 7 bases separating them. CDR3 loop: CASSEDRSYGYTF. The CDR3 coding sequence is TGTGCCAGCAGTGAAGACAGAAGCTATGGCTACACCTTC.

This clone is a singleton in its sample. The rearrangement uses TRBV5-4 and TRBJ1-2; D is possibly TRBD1 (6 bases). The germline gives CDR1 SGHNT, CDR2 YYREEE (reference sequence). There are 13 residues in the CDR3. The V gene lost 3 bases and the J gene lost 5 bases, with 11 bases spanning the gap. The CDR3 spells CASSWGGEYGYTF. Written as DNA, the CDR3 is TGTGCCAGCAGCTGGGGGGGCGAATATGGCTACACCTTC.

This chain links TRBV4-2 with TRBJ2-3; D possibly uses TRBD1 or TRBD2 (5 bases each). Trimming took off 0 bases at V and 2 bases at J, with 9 bases between the two ends. Germline loops: CDR1 LGHNA, CDR2 YNFKEQ. This CDR3 has 15 residues. The CDR3 region is CASSQDAGTTDTQYF. CDR3 sequence (DNA): TGTGCCAGCAGCCAAGATGCAGGGACCACAGATACGCAGTATTTT.

This clone has only one observation. The chain joins TRBV10-3 to TRBJ2-7; a weak D match, TRBD1 (5 bases). The CDR3 loop spans 16 amino acids. The V gene lost 2 bases and the J gene lost 3 bases, with 17 bases spanning the gap. CDR1 and CDR2 (germline): ENHRY, SYGVKD. The CDR3: CAISEGRVTLYYEQYF. The CDR3 nucleotides read TGTGCCATCAGTGAGGGCAGGGTAACCCTTTACTACGAGCAGTACTTC.

The V call is TRBV6-1, the J call TRBJ2-7; possibly TRBD2 for D (7 bases). Per germline, CDR1 MNHNS and CDR2 SASEGT. The V gene lost 0 bases and the J gene lost 2 bases, with 8 bases spanning the gap. The CDR3 totals 14 residues. The CDR3: CASSEAGGPYEQYF. In nucleotides, the CDR3 is TGTGCCAGCAGTGAAGCGGGGGGGCCCTACGAGCAGTACTTC.

This sequence joins TRBV28 and TRBJ2-3; no reliable D call. V was trimmed by 5 bases and J by 4 bases, leaving 7 bases between them. This CDR3 has 12 amino acids. The germline V gene has CDR1 MDHEN and CDR2 SYDVKM. The CDR3 sequence: CASSPRPDTQYF. In DNA, the CDR3 is TGTGCCAGCAGTCCGAGGCCAGATACGCAGTATTTT.

The chain is built from TRBV28 and TRBJ2-1; 7 bases are a match to TRBD1. This CDR3 has 15 amino acids. With V trimmed by 7 bases and J by 3 bases, 9 bases remained unmatched. Germline V gives CDR1 MDHEN, CDR2 SYDVKM. The CDR3 DNA follows: TGTGCCAGCACCAAAGGACAGGAACTCTACAATGAGCAGTTCTTC. This gives the protein CASTKGQELYNEQFF.

This clone was recorded once. The genes are TRBV2 and TRBJ2-2, with 10 bases lining up with TRBD2. The V gene's germline CDR1 is SNHLY and CDR2 FYNNEI. The V and J ends lost 9 bases and 1 base, in that order; junction bases with no gene match: 5. The CDR3 loop spans 15 amino acids. The chain's CDR3 is CASLAGALNTGELFF. In nucleotides, the CDR3 is TGTGCCAGTCTAGCGGGAGCCTTGAACACCGGGGAGCTGTTTTTT.

V is TRBV7-2 and J is TRBJ1-2; no definite D call. CDR1 and CDR2 (germline): SGHTA, FQGNSA. The CDR3 totals 13 residues. V was shortened by 5 bases and J by 3 bases, with 10 bases between the two germline ends. CDR3 residues: CASSPERDYGYTF. In DNA, the CDR3 is TGTGCCAGCAGCCCGGAAAGGGACTATGGCTACACCTTC.

V and J are TRBV23-1 and TRBJ2-7, with 8 bases fitting TRBD1. TRBV23-1 is an ORF, with its function uncertain. V shed 7 bases, J shed 12 bases, and the junction held 11 bases outside the gene matches. There are 12 residues in the CDR3. The CDR3 is CASTRTGCWRYF. Here the CDR3 DNA reads TGCGCCAGCACACGGACAGGGTGCTGGAGGTACTTC.

This chain joins TRBV30 and TRBJ2-7, with 9 bases lining up with TRBD2. Trimming removed 1 base from V and 3 bases from J; junction bases left unmatched: 16. Germline CDR1 and CDR2: GTSNPN and SVGIG (reference sequence). The CDR3 is made up of 18 amino acids. CDR3 sequence: CAWSANHPLAGTYYEQYF. As DNA, the CDR3 is TGTGCCTGGAGTGCAAATCATCCGCTAGCGGGAACCTACTACGAGCAGTACTTC.

The V gene is TRBV9, the J gene TRBJ2-1; 9 bases align to TRBD2. V lost 4 bases and J lost 0; bases outside the gene matches: 23. The CDR3 loop spans 22 amino acids. Looked up from germline, CDR1 is SGDLS and CDR2 is YYNGEE. CDR3 sequence: CASSLPVVVPPTSGFSYNEQFF. CDR3 nucleotides: TGTGCCAGCAGCCTCCCCGTCGTGGTCCCGCCGACTAGCGGATTCTCCTACAATGAGCAGTTCTTC.

The V call is TRBV11-2, the J call TRBJ1-1, with a possible D match to TRBD1 (6 bases). Trimming pared 3 bases from V and 4 bases from J, leaving 9 bases between. This CDR3 spans 13 amino acids. CDR1 is SGHAT, CDR2 FQNNGV, per germline. CDR3 residues: CASSFYRATEAFF. DNA of the CDR3: TGTGCCAGCAGCTTCTACAGGGCCACTGAAGCTTTCTTT.

About this clone itself: Other DNA sequences in this specimen translate into the identical CDR3. The chain uses TRBV4-2 and TRBJ2-7; no reliable D call. Deletions cut 1 base from V and 3 bases from J, with 10 bases between. CDR1 and CDR2 (germline): LGHNA, YNFKEQ. CDR3 length equals 14 residues. The DNA of the CDR3 is TGTGCCAGCAGCCAAGGGCGTGGTGTCTACGAGCAGTACTTC. Translated, it gives CASSQGRGVYEQYF.

This chain links TRBV19 with TRBJ2-7; D gene uncertain. The germline V and J ends were trimmed by 7 bases and 0 bases, with 7 bases remaining between them. Germline loops: CDR1 LNHDA, CDR2 SQIVND (reference sequence). The CDR3 extends over 12 amino acids. The CDR3 DNA reads as TGTGCCAGTACTAGTGACTCCTACGAGCAGTACTTC. Its translation is CASTSDSYEQYF.

This CDR3 is CASETWGQSTDTQYF. CDR3 DNA: TGTGCCAGCGAGACTTGGGGACAGAGCACAGATACGCAGTATTTT. The chain combines TRBV28 with TRBJ2-3; 7 nucleotides agree with TRBD1. This CDR3 has 15 residues. Looked up from germline, CDR1 is MDHEN and CDR2 is SYDVKM. V was clipped by 8 bases and J by 0 bases; unmatched bases: 8.

The table lists this clone with a count of one. The chain carries TRBV7-3 and TRBJ2-5; 9 nucleotides line up with TRBD2. The DNA end favors TRBJ2-7, so the J call may be wrong. Germline V CDR1 and CDR2: SGHTA, FQGTGA. The CDR3 covers 14 residues. The chain's CDR3 is CASSFSGSSYEQYF. The CDR3 nucleotides are TGTGCCAGCAGCTTTAGCGGGAGTTCCTACGAGCAGTACTTC.